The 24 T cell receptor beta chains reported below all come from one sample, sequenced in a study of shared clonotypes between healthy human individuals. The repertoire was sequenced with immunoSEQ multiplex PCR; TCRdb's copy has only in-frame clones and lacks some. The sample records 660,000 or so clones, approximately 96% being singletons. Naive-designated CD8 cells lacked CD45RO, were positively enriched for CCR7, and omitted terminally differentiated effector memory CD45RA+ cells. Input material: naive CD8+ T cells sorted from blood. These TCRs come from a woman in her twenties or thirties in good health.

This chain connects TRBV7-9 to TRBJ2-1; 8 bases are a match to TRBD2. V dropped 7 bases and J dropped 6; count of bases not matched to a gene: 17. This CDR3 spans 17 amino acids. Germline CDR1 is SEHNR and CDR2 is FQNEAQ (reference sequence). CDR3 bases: TGTGCCAGCACCTTGGGTAGCGGGATTCATGAGATCAATGAGCAGTTCTTC. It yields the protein CASTLGSGIHEINEQFF.

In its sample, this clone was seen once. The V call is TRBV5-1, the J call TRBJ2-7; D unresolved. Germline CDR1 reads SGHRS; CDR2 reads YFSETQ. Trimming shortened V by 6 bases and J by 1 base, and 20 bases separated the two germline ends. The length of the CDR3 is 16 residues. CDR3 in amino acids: CASTPAWQEKSYEQYF. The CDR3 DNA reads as TGCGCCAGCACCCCGGCTTGGCAAGAGAAATCCTACGAGCAGTACTTC. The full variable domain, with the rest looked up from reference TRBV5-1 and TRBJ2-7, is KAGVTQTPRYLIKTRGQQVTLSCSPISGHRSVSWYQQTPGQGLQFLFEYFSETQRNKGNFPGRFSGRQFSNSRSEMNVSTLELGDSALYLCASTPAWQEKSYEQYFGPGTRLTVT.

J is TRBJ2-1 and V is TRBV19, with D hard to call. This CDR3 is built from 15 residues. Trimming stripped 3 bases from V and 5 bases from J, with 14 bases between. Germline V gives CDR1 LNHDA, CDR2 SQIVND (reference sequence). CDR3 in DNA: TGTGCCAGTAGTATTGGACCAGCTCGTGACAATGAGCAGTTCTTC. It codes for CASSIGPARDNEQFF.

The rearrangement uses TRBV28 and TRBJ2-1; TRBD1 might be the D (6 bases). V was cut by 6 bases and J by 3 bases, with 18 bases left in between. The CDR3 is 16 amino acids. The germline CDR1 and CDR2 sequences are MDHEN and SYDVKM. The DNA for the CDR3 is TGTGCCAGCAGATCATCCGCCGGGACACTCTACAATGAGCAGTTCTTC. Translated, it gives CASRSSAGTLYNEQFF.

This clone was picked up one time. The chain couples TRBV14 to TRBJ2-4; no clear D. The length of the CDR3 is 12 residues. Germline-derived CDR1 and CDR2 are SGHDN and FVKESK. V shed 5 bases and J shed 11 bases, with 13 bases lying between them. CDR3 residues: CASSNTGPFQYF. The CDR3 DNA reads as TGTGCCAGCAGCAACACGGGCCCTTTTCAGTACTTC.

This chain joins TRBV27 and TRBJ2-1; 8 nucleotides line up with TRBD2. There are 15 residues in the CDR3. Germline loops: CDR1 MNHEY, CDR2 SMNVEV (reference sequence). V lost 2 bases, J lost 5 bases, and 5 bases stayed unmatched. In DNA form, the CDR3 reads TGTGCCAGCAGTTTAATAGCGGGACCCAACAATGAGCAGTTCTTC. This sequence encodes CASSLIAGPNNEQFF.

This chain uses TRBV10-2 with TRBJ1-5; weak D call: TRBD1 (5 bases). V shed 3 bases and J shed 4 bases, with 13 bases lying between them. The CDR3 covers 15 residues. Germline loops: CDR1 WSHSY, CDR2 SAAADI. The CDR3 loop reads CASSDGGVRNQPQHF. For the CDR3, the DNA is TGCGCCAGCAGTGACGGAGGGGTCCGAAATCAGCCCCAGCATTTT.

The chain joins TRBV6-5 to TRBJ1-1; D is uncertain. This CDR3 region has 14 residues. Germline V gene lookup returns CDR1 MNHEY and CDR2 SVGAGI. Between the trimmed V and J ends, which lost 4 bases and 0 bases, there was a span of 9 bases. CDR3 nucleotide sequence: TGTGCCAGCAGTTCAGTAGCTATGAACACTGAAGCTTTCTTT. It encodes CASSSVAMNTEAFF.

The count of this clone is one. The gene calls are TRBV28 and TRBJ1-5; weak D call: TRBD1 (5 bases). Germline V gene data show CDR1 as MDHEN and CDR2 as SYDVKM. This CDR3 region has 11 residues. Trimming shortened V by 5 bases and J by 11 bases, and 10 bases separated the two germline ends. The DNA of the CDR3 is TGTGCCAGCAGTAACGACAGATCCCAGCATTTT. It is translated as CASSNDRSQHF.

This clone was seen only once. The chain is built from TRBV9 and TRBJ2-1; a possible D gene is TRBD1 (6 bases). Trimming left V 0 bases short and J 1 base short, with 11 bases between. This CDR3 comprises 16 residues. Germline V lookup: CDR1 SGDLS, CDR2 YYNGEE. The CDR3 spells CASSVGGRGSYNEQFF. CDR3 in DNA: TGTGCCAGCAGCGTAGGGGGCAGGGGTTCCTACAATGAGCAGTTCTTC. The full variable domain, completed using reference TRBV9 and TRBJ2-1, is DSGVTQTPKHLITATGQRVTLRCSPRSGDLSVYWYQQSLDQGLQFLIQYYNGEERAKGNILERFSAQQFPDLHSELNLSSLELGDSALYFCASSVGGRGSYNEQFFGPGTRLTVL.

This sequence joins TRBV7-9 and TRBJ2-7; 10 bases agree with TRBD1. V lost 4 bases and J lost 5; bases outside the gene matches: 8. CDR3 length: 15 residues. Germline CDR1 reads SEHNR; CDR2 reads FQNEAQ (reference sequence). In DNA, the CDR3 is TGTGCCAGCAGCTCCACGGGACAGGGGATCCACGAGCAGTACTTC. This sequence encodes CASSSTGQGIHEQYF.

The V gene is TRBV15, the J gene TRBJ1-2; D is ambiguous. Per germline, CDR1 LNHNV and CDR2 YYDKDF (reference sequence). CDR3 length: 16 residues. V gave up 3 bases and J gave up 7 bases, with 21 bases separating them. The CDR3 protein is CATSSPWPSEFRGYTF. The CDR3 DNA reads TGTGCCACCAGCAGCCCCTGGCCCTCTGAGTTTCGTGGCTACACCTTC. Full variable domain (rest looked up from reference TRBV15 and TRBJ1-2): DAMVIQNPRYQVTQFGKPVTLSCSQTLNHNVMYWYQQKSSQAPKLLFHYYDKDFNNEADTPDNFQSRRPNTSFCFLDIRSPGLGDTAMYLCATSSPWPSEFRGYTFGSGTRLTVV.

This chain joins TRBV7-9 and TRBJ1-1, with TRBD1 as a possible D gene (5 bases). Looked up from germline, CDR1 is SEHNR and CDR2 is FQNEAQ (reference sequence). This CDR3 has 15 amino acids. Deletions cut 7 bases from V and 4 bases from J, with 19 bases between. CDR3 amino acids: CASTPALGGGTEAFF. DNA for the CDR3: TGTGCCAGCACCCCCGCTCTGGGGGGGGGCACTGAAGCTTTCTTT.

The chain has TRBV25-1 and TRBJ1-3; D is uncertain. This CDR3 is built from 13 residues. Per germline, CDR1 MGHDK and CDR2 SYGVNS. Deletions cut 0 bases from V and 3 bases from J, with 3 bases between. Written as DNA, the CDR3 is TGTGCCAGCAGTGAATACGATGGAAACACCATATATTTT. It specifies CASSEYDGNTIYF.

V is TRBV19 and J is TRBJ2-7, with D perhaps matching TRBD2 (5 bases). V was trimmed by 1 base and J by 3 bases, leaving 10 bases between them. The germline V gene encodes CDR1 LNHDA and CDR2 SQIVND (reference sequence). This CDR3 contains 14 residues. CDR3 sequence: CASSIVGGYYEQYF. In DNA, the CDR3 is TGTGCCAGTAGTATAGTAGGAGGCTACTACGAGCAGTACTTC.

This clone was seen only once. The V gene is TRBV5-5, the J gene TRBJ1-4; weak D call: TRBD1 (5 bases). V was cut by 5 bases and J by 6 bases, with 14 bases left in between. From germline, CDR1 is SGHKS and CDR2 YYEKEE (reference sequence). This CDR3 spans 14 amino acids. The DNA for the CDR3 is TGTGCCAGCAGTTACGGGACGGGAGATGAAAAACTGTTTTTT. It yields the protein CASSYGTGDEKLFF.

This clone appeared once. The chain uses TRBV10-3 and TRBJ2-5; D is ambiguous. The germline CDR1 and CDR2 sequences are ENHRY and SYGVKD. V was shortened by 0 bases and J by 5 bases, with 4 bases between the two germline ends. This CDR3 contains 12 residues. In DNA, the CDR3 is TGTGCCATCAGTGAGTCTGTGGAGACCCAGTACTTC. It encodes CAISESVETQYF.

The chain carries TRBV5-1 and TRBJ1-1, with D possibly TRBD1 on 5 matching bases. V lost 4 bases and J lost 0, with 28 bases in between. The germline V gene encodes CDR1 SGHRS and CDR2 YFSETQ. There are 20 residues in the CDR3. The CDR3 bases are TGCGCCAGCAGCCCCGATGACCGGGACTGGCCCGACAGAATGAACACTGAAGCTTTCTTT. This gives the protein CASSPDDRDWPDRMNTEAFF.

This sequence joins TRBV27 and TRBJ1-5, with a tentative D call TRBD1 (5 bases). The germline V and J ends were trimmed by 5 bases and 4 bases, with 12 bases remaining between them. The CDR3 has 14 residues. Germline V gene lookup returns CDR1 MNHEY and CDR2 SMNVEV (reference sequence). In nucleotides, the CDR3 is TGTGCCAGCAGTCCCCTGACAGAAAATCAGCCCCAGCATTTT. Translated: CASSPLTENQPQHF.

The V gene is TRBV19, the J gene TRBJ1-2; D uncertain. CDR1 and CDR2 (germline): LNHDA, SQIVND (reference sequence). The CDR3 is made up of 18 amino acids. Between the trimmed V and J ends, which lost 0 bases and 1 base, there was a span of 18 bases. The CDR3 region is CASSIDDLVGVVNYGYTF. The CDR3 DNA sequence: TGTGCCAGTAGTATAGACGACTTAGTTGGCGTAGTTAACTATGGCTACACCTTC.

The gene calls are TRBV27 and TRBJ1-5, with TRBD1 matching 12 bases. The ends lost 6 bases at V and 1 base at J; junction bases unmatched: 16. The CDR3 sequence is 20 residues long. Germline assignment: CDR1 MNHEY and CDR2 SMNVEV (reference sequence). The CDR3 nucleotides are TGTGCCAGCAGCCTAGGCCCCGGGACAGGGGGCGGGTTAAGCAATCAGCCCCAGCATTTT. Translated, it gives CASSLGPGTGGGLSNQPQHF.

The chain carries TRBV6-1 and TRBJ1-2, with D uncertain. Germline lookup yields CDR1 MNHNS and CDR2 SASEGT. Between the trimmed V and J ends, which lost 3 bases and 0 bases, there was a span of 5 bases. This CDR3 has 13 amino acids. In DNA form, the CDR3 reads TGTGCCAGCAGTGATGGAACTAACTATGGCTACACCTTC. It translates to CASSDGTNYGYTF.

The CDR3: CASSQVTVNQPQHF. The CDR3 DNA is TGTGCCAGCAGCCAAGTGACCGTCAATCAGCCCCAGCATTTT. V and J are TRBV4-2 and TRBJ1-5; D is uncertain. Trimming removed 1 base from V and 3 bases from J, with 7 bases in between. The CDR3 contains 14 residues. The germline V gene encodes CDR1 LGHNA and CDR2 YNFKEQ.

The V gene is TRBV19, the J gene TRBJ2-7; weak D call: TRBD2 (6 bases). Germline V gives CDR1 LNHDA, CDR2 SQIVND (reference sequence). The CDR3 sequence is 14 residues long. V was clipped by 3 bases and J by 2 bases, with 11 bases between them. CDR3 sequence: CASSILPGAYEQYF. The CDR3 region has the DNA TGTGCCAGTAGTATCCTTCCGGGAGCCTACGAGCAGTACTTC.